What follows is one T cell receptor (beta chain) and its context. Its specificity is not known. From germline, CDR1 is ENHRY and CDR2 SYGVKD. CDR3 size: 16 residues. The junction had 3 bases not matched to a gene; V was cut back by 5 bases and J by 2 bases. This sample is drawn from a study of T cells in Graves' hyperthyroidism and ophthalmopathy. General observations from the study: Onset of ophthalmopathy came a median about 6.5 months after the model predicted it.

Amplified TCR beta CDR3 regions derived from RNA transcripts. The HTBI primer set drove a first-round RT-PCR of the TCR CDR3. TCRdb reprocessed the multiplex PCR reads with MiXCR, giving one entry per CDR3 protein. The profile shows roughly 500,000 distinct CDR3 sequences, roughly 22% of them singletons. Among ophthalmopathy patients, the Clinical Activity Score reached at least 3, the NOSPECS grade reached at least 4, and duration remained under 3 months. The chain recombines TRBV10-3 with TRBJ2-2, with 12 bases identical to TRBD2. Material: blood. The clonotype was recovered from a woman in her 70s with Graves' ophthalmopathy. The CDR3 reads CAISRLAGDNTGELFF. The CDR3 bases are TGTGCCATCAGTAGACTAGCGGGAGATAACACCGGGGAGCTGTTTTTT.